Listed below are T cell receptor beta chains from one sample, sequenced in a study of cytomegalovirus exposure and HLA in healthy donors. Generated by immunoSEQ multiplex PCR, the TCRdb table keeps only in-frame clones and is missing some. The sample includes more than 200,000 clones, about three quarters of them seen just once. Material for sequencing was PBMCs. Every receptor here comes from a male donor in good health and CMV-seronegative. The CDR3 runs from the conserved cysteine through the conserved F or W. D genes are given only for firm matches. The size of a clone is reported for some rows only, either as once, few or many, or as a class for expanded clones.

CDR3 protein,CDR3 DNA,J gene,V gene,clone size,D gene
CAWTENYEQYF,TGTGCCTGGACGGAGAACTACGAGCAGTACTTC,TRBJ2-7,TRBV30,-,-
CASKGAEEETQYF,TGCGCCAGCAAGGGGGCCGAGGAAGAGACCCAGTACTTC,TRBJ2-5,TRBV5-1,few,TRBD1
CASSRGGVVAHTDTQYF,TGTGCCAGCAGCCGAGGGGGGGTAGTCGCACACACAGATACGCAGTATTTT,TRBJ2-3,TRBV11-3,-,-
CASSLVARNYGYTF,TGTGCCAGCAGCTTAGTCGCCAGAAACTATGGCTACACCTTC,TRBJ1-2,TRBV7-8,once,-
CASSLQGDTGELFF,TGTGCCAGCAGCTTACAGGGGGACACCGGGGAGCTGTTTTTT,TRBJ2-2,TRBV7-2,few,TRBD1
CASSFARLANYGYTF,TGTGCCAGCAGTTTTGCCAGGTTAGCTAACTATGGCTACACCTTC,TRBJ1-2,TRBV28,-,-
CASSMTGQTPYGYTF,TGTGCCAGCAGTATGACGGGACAGACCCCCTATGGCTACACCTTC,TRBJ1-2,TRBV6-5,-,TRBD1
CASSQGGTVADTQYF,TGTGCCAGCAGCCAGGGTGGCACCGTCGCAGATACGCAGTATTTT,TRBJ2-3,TRBV11-3,-,-
CASSLEFNRRSTGNTIYF,TGCGCCAGCAGCTTGGAATTTAATCGTCGGAGCACCGGAAACACCATATATTTT,TRBJ1-3,TRBV5-1,once,-
CASSSTLAGGPLNEQFF,TGCGCCAGCAGCTCCACTCTAGCGGGAGGGCCGTTGAATGAGCAGTTCTTC,TRBJ2-1,TRBV5-1,-,TRBD2
CASSLRTSGTSPQEQFF,TGTGCCAGCAGCTTGCGGACTAGCGGGACGAGCCCGCAGGAGCAGTTCTTC,TRBJ2-1,TRBV5-6,-,TRBD2
CASSRLAGGPSWEKTQYF,TGTGCCAGCAGCCGACTAGCGGGAGGGCCTAGTTGGGAAAAGACCCAGTACTTC,TRBJ2-5,TRBV7-9,-,TRBD2
CASSLGRMGETQYF,TGTGCCAGCAGCTTAGGCAGGATGGGCGAGACCCAGTACTTC,TRBJ2-5,TRBV7-9,-,-
CASSWTSGSNEQFF,TGTGCCAGCAGCTGGACTAGCGGGAGCAATGAGCAGTTCTTC,TRBJ2-1,TRBV11-2,-,TRBD2
CASSLDGRKETQYF,TGCGCCAGCAGCTTGGACGGCAGGAAGGAGACCCAGTACTTC,TRBJ2-5,TRBV5-1,-,-
CASSQDSGANTEAFF,TGCGCCAGCAGCCAAGATTCAGGGGCAAACACTGAAGCTTTCTTT,TRBJ1-1,TRBV4-3,-,-
CASSYTGQRGGYTF,TGTGCCAGCAGTTACACGGGACAGAGAGGGGGCTACACCTTC,TRBJ1-2,TRBV6-5,-,TRBD1
CASSQPGTEAFF,TGTGCCAGCAGCCAGCCAGGGACTGAAGCTTTCTTT,TRBJ1-1,TRBV6-5,-,-
CASSIGGYTEAFF,TGCGCCAGCTCGATAGGGGGATACACTGAAGCTTTCTTT,TRBJ1-1,TRBV4-3,-,-
CASRRQGWDEQFF,TGTGCCAGTAGAAGACAGGGTTGGGATGAGCAGTTCTTC,TRBJ2-1,TRBV19,-,TRBD1
CASSLGAGTAPEQYF,TGCGCCAGCAGCTTGGGGGCCGGGACAGCTCCCGAGCAGTACTTC,TRBJ2-7,TRBV5-1,few,TRBD1
CASSLSGRAGNTIYF,TGTGCCAGCAGCTTGAGTGGGCGAGCTGGAAACACCATATATTTT,TRBJ1-3,TRBV7-8,-,-
CASKVGGSSTDTQYF,TGTGCCAGTAAAGTGGGGGGGTCTAGCACAGATACGCAGTATTTT,TRBJ2-3,TRBV19,-,TRBD2
CASSRQGDTGELFF,TGCGCCAGCAGCCGACAGGGAGACACCGGGGAGCTGTTTTTT,TRBJ2-2,TRBV5-1,-,TRBD1
CASSGSTPHGYNEQFF,TGTGCCAGCAGTGGAAGCACTCCCCACGGCTACAATGAGCAGTTCTTC,TRBJ2-1,TRBV25-1,once,-
CASDMDPSGGYNEQFF,TGCGCCAGCGACATGGACCCCTCCGGGGGTTACAATGAGCAGTTCTTC,TRBJ2-1,TRBV5-1,-,-
CASGGLVGTGELFF,TGCGCCAGCGGGGGACTAGTGGGCACCGGGGAGCTGTTTTTT,TRBJ2-2,TRBV4-1,-,TRBD2
CASSITRGEAFF,TGTGCCAGTAGTATTACCCGGGGTGAAGCTTTCTTT,TRBJ1-1,TRBV19,-,-
CSVQGPINTGELFF,TGCAGCGTTCAGGGCCCCATTAACACCGGGGAGCTGTTTTTT,TRBJ2-2,TRBV29-1,-,-
CASSLKNRVRYTF,TGTGCCAGCAGCCTCAAGAATCGGGTGCGCTACACCTTC,TRBJ1-2,TRBV14,-,-
CASRDWSYNEQFF,TGTGCCAGCAGGGACTGGAGTTATAATGAGCAGTTCTTC,TRBJ2-1,TRBV6-5,-,-
CASSLARASGSYEQYF,TGTGCCAGCAGTTTGGCCAGGGCTAGCGGGAGTTACGAGCAGTACTTC,TRBJ2-7,TRBV27,-,TRBD2
CASSYTRQDQELFF,TGTGCCAGCAGTTACACCAGACAGGATCAAGAGCTGTTTTTT,TRBJ2-2,TRBV6-5,-,-
CASSIYSIRDRNVNTEAFF,TGTGCCAGCAGCATCTATTCCATCCGGGACAGGAACGTTAACACTGAAGCTTTCTTT,TRBJ1-1,TRBV11-2,-,TRBD1
CASSVRGDAGTEAFF,TGTGCCAGCAGCGTCCGGGGGGACGCGGGCACTGAAGCTTTCTTT,TRBJ1-1,TRBV9,-,-
CASSLSFRQGGGYTF,TGTGCCAGCAGTCTATCCTTTAGACAGGGCGGCGGCTACACCTTC,TRBJ1-2,TRBV28,-,TRBD1
CASSPSTGVLNTEAFF,TGTGCCAGCAGCCCGAGCACAGGCGTCTTGAACACTGAAGCTTTCTTT,TRBJ1-1,TRBV4-2,-,-
CSSSLASAYEQYF,TGTTCCAGCAGCTTAGCCTCCGCCTACGAGCAGTACTTC,TRBJ2-7,TRBV7-9,once,-
CASSFRQGYEQYF,TGTGCCAGCAGTTTTCGGCAGGGTTACGAGCAGTACTTC,TRBJ2-7,TRBV27,-,-
CAWSVRGDKGYEQYF,TGTGCCTGGAGTGTACGAGGGGACAAAGGCTACGAGCAGTACTTC,TRBJ2-7,TRBV30,-,-
CASSLGPGTGVEKLFF,TGTGCCAGCAGCTTGGGACCCGGGACAGGGGTTGAAAAACTGTTTTTT,TRBJ1-4,TRBV5-6,-,TRBD1
CASSQEYYIPGELFF,TGTGCCAGCAGCCAAGAGTACTATATCCCCGGGGAGCTGTTTTTT,TRBJ2-2,TRBV14,-,-
CASSIQTPTGSYEQFF,TGTGCCAGCAGCATTCAAACCCCTACCGGGAGTTATGAGCAGTTCTTC,TRBJ2-1,TRBV7-6,-,-
CASSAFTGGAADTQYF,TGCGCCAGCAGTGCTTTTACGGGGGGGGCCGCAGATACGCAGTATTTT,TRBJ2-3,TRBV10-2,-,TRBD2
CASSFIQQGFYNSPLHF,TGTGCCAGCAGTTTTATTCAACAGGGCTTTTATAATTCACCCCTCCACTTT,TRBJ1-6,TRBV28,once,-
CASSPRTGFRDEQYF,TGTGCCAGCTCACCACGGACAGGGTTTAGGGACGAGCAGTACTTC,TRBJ2-7,TRBV18,-,TRBD1
CASSPLAGGADTQYF,TGTGCCAGCTCACCCCTAGCGGGAGGGGCAGATACGCAGTATTTT,TRBJ2-3,TRBV18,-,TRBD2
CASSFSGTNTGELFF,TGCGCCAGCAGCTTTAGCGGGACGAACACCGGGGAGCTGTTTTTT,TRBJ2-2,TRBV5-1,-,TRBD2
CASSRSGSEKLFF,TGCGCCAGCAGCCGGTCAGGGTCGGAAAAACTGTTTTTT,TRBJ1-4,TRBV5-1,-,-
CASSLAQGYGYTF,TGTGCCAGCAGCTTAGCTCAGGGGTATGGCTACACCTTC,TRBJ1-2,TRBV11-1,-,-
CATSKGVYNEQFF,TGTGCCACCAGCAAGGGGGTCTACAATGAGCAGTTCTTC,TRBJ2-1,TRBV15,-,-
CASSLNSEQYF,TGTGCCAGCAGCTTAAACAGCGAGCAGTACTTC,TRBJ2-7,TRBV13,-,-
CASSLLAGQGYNEQFF,TGTGCCAGCAGTTTACTGGCGGGGCAAGGATACAATGAGCAGTTCTTC,TRBJ2-1,TRBV27,-,-
CASSLASGVPTNEKLFF,TGTGCCAGCAGCTTGGCCTCGGGGGTGCCGACTAATGAAAAACTGTTTTTT,TRBJ1-4,TRBV5-4,-,-
CASSVRDSNQPQHF,TGTGCCAGTAGTGTTCGAGATAGCAATCAGCCCCAGCATTTT,TRBJ1-5,TRBV19,-,-
CASSLSRDRVLDLSTDTQYF,TGTGCCAGCAGCCTCTCCCGGGACAGGGTCTTGGATCTAAGCACAGATACGCAGTATTTT,TRBJ2-3,TRBV7-7,few,TRBD1
CASGLGDRNNEQFF,TGTGCTAGTGGTTTAGGGGACAGGAACAATGAGCAGTTCTTC,TRBJ2-1,TRBV12-5,few,TRBD1
CASSSGTSGETQYF,TGTGCCAGCAGCTCTGGGACTAGCGGGGAGACCCAGTACTTC,TRBJ2-5,TRBV7-6,-,TRBD2
CASSPIPTSGPYNEQFF,TGTGCCAGCAGCCCCATCCCAACTAGCGGGCCCTACAATGAGCAGTTCTTC,TRBJ2-1,TRBV7-3,once,TRBD2